A single sample is the source of the 13 T cell receptor beta chains below, sequenced in a study of T cell changes during pregnancy in multiple sclerosis. The assay was immunoSEQ multiplex PCR, and TCRdb's table has in-frame clones only and misses some. Of about 36,000 clones in the sample, roughly nine tenths were seen once. Sequencing used CD4+ T cells from peripheral blood mononuclear cells, obtained in the second trimester of pregnancy. The receptors were gathered from a female donor in good health, enrolled as a control in a pregnancy study.

As regards this clone: The conserved phenylalanine or tryptophan normally closing the CDR3 is absent here, so this likely arose from a read error. The V gene is TRBV9, the J gene TRBJ1-1, with TRBD1 as a possible D gene (6 bases). The CDR3 sequence is 14 residues long. The germline V and J ends were trimmed by 4 bases and 4 bases, with 14 bases remaining between them. The germline V gene encodes CDR1 SGDLS and CDR2 YYNGEE. Here the CDR3 reads CASSPQPRGTEAFL. CDR3 bases: TGTGCCAGCAGCCCTCAGCCCAGGGGCACTGAAGCTTTCCTT.

This clone was observed a handful of times. In this CDR3 the conserved last residue, phenylalanine or tryptophan, is missing, so a read error is likely. It is unclear where the CDR3 begins or ends on the DNA, so no DNA is shown, and the CDR3 is as TCRdb lists it. The chain couples TRBV10-1 to TRBJ1-2; the tabulated D call, TRBD1, remains unverified against the DNA. Germline V gene lookup returns CDR1 WNHNN and CDR2 SYGVQD (reference sequence). Including both end residues, the CDR3 is 12 amino acids long. The CDR3 reads CASSESGTGAPC.

V and J are TRBV7-9 and TRBJ2-3; D remains unclear. Trimming stripped 5 bases from V and 1 base from J, with 7 bases between. CDR1 is SEHNR and CDR2 is FQNEAQ in the germline V gene (reference sequence). The CDR3 loop spans 13 amino acids. CDR3 in amino acids: CASSISGTDTQYF. The CDR3 DNA is TGTGCCAGCAGCATATCTGGCACAGATACGCAGTATTTT.

V gene TRBV5-1 combines with J gene TRBJ2-7; D perhaps matches TRBD2 (5 bases). Per the germline V gene, CDR1 is SGHRS and CDR2 is YFSETQ. V gave up 0 bases and J gave up 1 base, with 8 bases separating them. The CDR3 runs 14 residues. The CDR3 reads CASSLALASYEQYF. DNA of the CDR3: TGCGCCAGCAGCTTGGCGCTAGCATCCTACGAGCAGTACTTC.

This clone has a single count. This sequence joins TRBV6-5 and TRBJ2-5; D gene uncertain. The CDR3 spans 12 residues. V was cut by 0 bases and J by 5 bases, with 4 bases left in between. Germline V gene data show CDR1 as MNHEY and CDR2 as SVGAGI. CDR3 nucleotides: TGTGCCAGCAGTTACTCTCCGGAGACCCAGTACTTC. Protein: CASSYSPETQYF.

This rearrangement joins TRBV9 to TRBJ2-6; 8 bases match TRBD1. Germline values: CDR1 SGDLS, CDR2 YYNGEE. The CDR3 runs to 19 residues. Germline trimming cut 4 bases from V and 0 bases from J; bases unmatched to any gene: 12. For the CDR3, the DNA is TGTGCCAGCAGCCAGTATCGGACAGGGTTGAACTCTGGGGCCAACGTCCTGACTTTC. Encoded protein: CASSQYRTGLNSGANVLTF.

This chain uses TRBV7-2 with TRBJ2-2; a possible D gene is TRBD2 (6 bases). CDR1 is SGHTA, CDR2 FQGNSA, per germline. The CDR3 is made up of 14 amino acids. The V gene lost 1 base and the J gene lost 4 bases, with 7 bases spanning the gap. The CDR3 sequence is CASSLVGGTGELFF. The CDR3 coding sequence is TGTGCCAGCAGCTTAGTGGGGGGCACCGGGGAGCTGTTTTTT.

V is TRBV25-1 and J is TRBJ2-3; a possible D gene is TRBD2 (5 bases). Germline loops: CDR1 MGHDK, CDR2 SYGVNS. Deletions cut 2 bases from V and 6 bases from J, with 9 bases between. CDR3 length: 13 residues. CDR3 amino acids: CASSEGSRDTQYF. CDR3 in DNA: TGTGCCAGCAGTGAAGGGAGCAGGGATACGCAGTATTTT.

The gene calls are TRBV18 and TRBJ2-5; D perhaps matches TRBD1 (6 bases). The CDR3 runs 16 residues. CDR1 is KGHSH and CDR2 is LQKENI in the germline V gene. V lost 1 base to trimming and J lost 5 bases, with 17 bases between them. The CDR3 nucleotides are TGTGCCAGCTCACCACGGATTACAGGGCTCGGGGAGACCCAGTACTTC. Translating it yields CASSPRITGLGETQYF.

This clone showed up just once. This rearrangement joins TRBV6-1 to TRBJ2-7; no definite D call. The CDR3 is 15 amino acids. Germline V lookup: CDR1 MNHNS, CDR2 SASEGT. The V end was cut by 2 bases, the J end by 3 bases, with 14 bases between. CDR3 in DNA: TGTGCCAGCAGTGAACGGCCAGGTCAACTCTACGAGCAGTACTTC. It codes for CASSERPGQLYEQYF.

This chain links TRBV9 with TRBJ2-7, with a tentative D call TRBD2 (6 bases). Germline loops: CDR1 SGDLS, CDR2 YYNGEE. This CDR3 is built from 14 residues. Trimming cost V 2 bases and J 2 bases, with 11 bases left between them. CDR3 protein: CASSVGGGPYEQYF. CDR3 nucleotide sequence: TGTGCCAGCAGCGTGGGGGGAGGCCCCTACGAGCAGTACTTC.

The genes are TRBV28 and TRBJ2-1; TRBD2 matches 9 bases. Germline V gene data show CDR1 as MDHEN and CDR2 as SYDVKM. With V trimmed by 3 bases and J by 6 bases, 9 bases remained unmatched. The CDR3 consists of 16 residues. DNA of the CDR3: TGTGCCAGCAGTTTGGATGGGCTAGCGGGATTCAATGAGCAGTTCTTC. It encodes CASSLDGLAGFNEQFF.

CDR3 sequence (DNA): TGTGCCAGCAGTTCTTTAGGGGGCAGCGGCTACACCTTC. Translated, it gives CASSSLGGSGYTF. This chain uses TRBV7-2 with TRBJ1-2; 7 nucleotides line up with TRBD1. This CDR3 region has 13 residues. Germline-derived CDR1 and CDR2 are SGHTA and FQGNSA. J lost 8 bases, V lost 6 bases, and 9 bases had no gene match.